These 12 T cell receptor beta chains were all obtained from the same sample, sequenced in a study of cytomegalovirus exposure and HLA in healthy donors. PCR primers comprised 60 Vbeta and 13 Jbeta primers. The data were produced by immunoSEQ multiplex PCR, yet TCRdb's version contains in-frame clones alone and is incomplete. The data show approximately 51,000 clones, about 70% seen once. The specimen sequenced was PBMCs. These receptors all come from a man in his thirties or forties in good health and CMV-seronegative.

Only one count was recorded for this clone. The chain couples TRBV5-4 to TRBJ2-3; perhaps TRBD2 as D (5 bases). The CDR3 covers 15 residues. Deletions cut 0 bases from V and 6 bases from J, with 14 bases between. Germline CDR1 is SGHNT and CDR2 is YYREEE (reference sequence). CDR3 sequence (DNA): TGTGCCAGCAGCTTGGAATGGGCTAGCTCGGATACGCAGTATTTT. It specifies CASSLEWASSDTQYF.

Regarding this clone: Since no conserved phenylalanine or tryptophan closes the CDR3, a read error is the likely cause. The chain recombines TRBV2 with TRBJ1-2, with D perhaps TRBD1 (6 bases). Germline V gene data show CDR1 as SNHLY and CDR2 as FYNNEI. Trimming pared 7 bases from V and 4 bases from J, leaving 16 bases between. The CDR3 length is 14 residues. CDR3 residues: CASNWDTIFYGYTV. The CDR3 nucleotides read TGTGCCAGCAATTGGGACACCATCTTCTATGGCTACACCGTC.

The chain employs TRBV6-5 and TRBJ2-7; 9 nucleotides match TRBD1. Germline CDR1 reads MNHEY; CDR2 reads SVGAGI. The CDR3 is 14 amino acids. The J segment lost 3 bases and the V segment lost 4 bases, leaving 4 bases of the junction unmatched. CDR3 sequence (DNA): TGTGCCAGCAGTTCTTGGGACAGGGTCTACGAGCAGTACTTC. It yields the protein CASSSWDRVYEQYF.

The CDR3 protein is CASSGWTSGGQETQYF. The CDR3 DNA reads as TGTGCCAGCAGTGGGTGGACTAGCGGGGGCCAAGAGACCCAGTACTTC. This chain uses TRBV6-1 with TRBJ2-5, with 13 bases identical to TRBD2. V shed 4 bases and J 1 base; nucleotides not matched to a gene: 3. Germline values: CDR1 MNHNS, CDR2 SASEGT. CDR3 size: 16 residues.

This chain uses TRBV6-1 with TRBJ2-7; 10 nucleotides align to TRBD2. The trim removed 1 base at V and 7 bases at J, leaving 4 bases unmatched. The CDR3 is made up of 14 amino acids. The germline V gene has CDR1 MNHNS and CDR2 SASEGT. Here the CDR3 DNA reads TGTGCCAGCAGTGAAGTAGCGGGGGGTTGGGAGCAGTACTTC. It encodes CASSEVAGGWEQYF.

The chain is built from TRBV6-4 and TRBJ2-3, with TRBD2 identical over 8 bases. The V gene end was trimmed by 5 bases and the J gene end by 2 bases; junction bases not matched to a gene: 9. Per germline, CDR1 MRHNA and CDR2 SNTAGT. The CDR3 spans 16 residues. The DNA for the CDR3 is TGTGCCAGCAGTCCCTTCAGTAGCGGGAACACAGATACGCAGTATTTT. The encoded protein is CASSPFSSGNTDTQYF.

This chain joins TRBV5-1 and TRBJ1-1; 12 bases agree with TRBD1. Germline CDR1 and CDR2: SGHRS and YFSETQ. There are 16 residues in the CDR3. The junction had 9 bases not matched to a gene; V was cut back by 5 bases and J by 4 bases. The CDR3 region has the DNA TGCGCCAGCAGAGCCGGGACAGGGGGCACATCCACTGAAGCTTTCTTT. Translation: CASRAGTGGTSTEAFF.

The chain couples TRBV6-4 to TRBJ2-5; 9 positions match TRBD1. From germline, CDR1 is MRHNA and CDR2 SNTAGT. CDR3 size: 16 residues. Trimming took 0 bases from V and 4 from J; bases not matched to a gene: 6. In DNA, the CDR3 is TGTGCCAGCAGTGACTCGAATACAGGGGGCCGAGAGACCCAGTACTTC. It codes for CASSDSNTGGRETQYF.

The J gene is TRBJ2-5, the V gene TRBV30; no firm D call. V lost 2 bases and J lost 4, with 5 bases in between. There are 11 residues in the CDR3. Germline assignment: CDR1 GTSNPN and CDR2 SVGIG (reference sequence). The CDR3 is CAWSLLETQYF. In nucleotides, the CDR3 is TGTGCCTGGAGTTTACTAGAGACCCAGTACTTC.

This clone was seen only once. V is TRBV5-1 and J is TRBJ2-5; 7 nucleotides align to TRBD2. Germline V gene data show CDR1 as SGHRS and CDR2 as YFSETQ. This CDR3 region has 13 residues. V shed 1 base and J 5 bases; nucleotides not matched to a gene: 2. The CDR3, as DNA: TGCGCCAGCAGCTTGACCGGGGGGGAGACCCAGTACTTC. Protein: CASSLTGGETQYF.

The genes are TRBV7-6 and TRBJ1-1, with 8 bases matching TRBD1. Germline values: CDR1 SGHVS, CDR2 FNYEAQ. V shed 2 bases, J shed 1 base, and the junction held 0 bases outside the gene matches. This CDR3 is built from 14 residues. CDR3 sequence (DNA): TGTGCCAGCAGCTTAACAGGGGGGAACACTGAAGCTTTCTTT. Amino acid sequence: CASSLTGGNTEAFF.

This chain uses TRBV5-1 with TRBJ2-2; D may be TRBD2 (6 bases). V lost 3 bases, J lost 4 bases, and 16 bases lay in between. CDR3 size: 16 residues. Germline V gene sequence: CDR1 SGHRS, CDR2 YFSETQ. For the CDR3, the DNA is TGCGCCAGCAGCTCTCCACGGGGGTTGTCCACCGGGGAGCTGTTTTTT. It specifies CASSSPRGLSTGELFF.